This T cell receptor beta chain emerged from a study of breast tumors, draining lymph nodes, adjacent tissues. The sample holds a few counts of this clonotype. Its antigen is unknown. TCRdb processed the multiplex PCR reads anew with MiXCR; each CDR3 protein has one entry. Seen here are around 130,000 distinct CDR3 sequences, 21% observed once, and the top ten hold roughly 2.2%. Notes on the study in general: Data only fit, rather than demonstrated, lymph node origin of most tumor T cells. Tumor TCR diversity was below lymph nodes but above nontumor tissue. Tumor and nontumor repertoires were significantly more similar in luminal-like than in basal-like breast cancer. Data fit most tumor T cells coming from lymph node, expanding in tumor.

Samples came from axillary lymph nodes draining the breast cancer. V shed 2 bases and J shed 5 bases, with 33 bases lying between them. Germline CDR1 reads MNHNY; CDR2 reads SVGAGI (reference sequence). This CDR3 region has 21 residues. V gene TRBV6-6 combines with J gene TRBJ1-2; D is ambiguous. The TCR comes from a female donor with breast cancer. Some clones in this sample may be carry-over from other donors' samples. Sequencing input: axillary lymph node tissue. In nucleotides, the CDR3 is TGTGCCAGCAGTTACACTCAAAATCAGGACTCCCAACACCGCTATAGATATGGCTACACCTTC. Protein product: CASSYTQNQDSQHRYRYGYTF.